These 13 T cell receptor beta chains came from one sample sequenced in a study of OX40 agonist ivuxolimab in advanced cancers. Assay used: immunoSEQ multiplex PCR; TCRdb lists only in-frame clones, some missing. The table has 50,000 or so clones, approximately 79% seen once. This sample comprised CD4+ or CD8+ T cells sorted from blood, obtained in a trial of the OX40 agonist ivuxolimab. These receptors were obtained from an adult with an advanced solid tumor such as melanoma, head and neck, liver or kidney cancer.

This chain links TRBV5-6 with TRBJ1-5; D gene unclear. The CDR3 is 13 residues long. Looked up from germline, CDR1 is SGHDT and CDR2 is YYEEEE. Trimming removed 0 bases from V and 9 bases from J, with 10 bases in between. CDR3 sequence: CASSLDSSGPQHF. The CDR3 DNA reads as TGTGCCAGCAGCTTGGACAGCTCAGGGCCCCAGCATTTT.

The V gene is TRBV6-6, the J gene TRBJ1-1, with unresolved D. Trimming stripped 5 bases from V and 1 base from J, with 11 bases between. The CDR3 runs 14 residues. Looked up from germline, CDR1 is MNHNY and CDR2 is SVGAGI (reference sequence). The CDR3: CASSALVTNTEAFF. The CDR3 DNA sequence: TGTGCCAGCAGTGCCCTGGTTACGAACACTGAAGCTTTCTTT.

J is TRBJ1-3 and V is TRBV7-2; 8 nucleotides align to TRBD1. The ends lost 5 bases at V and 3 bases at J; junction bases unmatched: 9. The germline V gene has CDR1 SGHTA and CDR2 FQGNSA. The CDR3 runs 16 residues. CDR3 protein: CASSPRQGRDGNTIYF. DNA for the CDR3: TGTGCCAGCAGCCCGAGACAGGGGAGGGATGGAAACACCATATATTTT.

The chain has TRBV4-3 and TRBJ1-1; 8 bases line up with TRBD1. Germline V gene data show CDR1 as LGHNA and CDR2 as YSLEER. The CDR3 consists of 16 residues. Unmatched junction bases numbered 10, after V lost 4 bases and J lost 3 bases. The CDR3 spells CASSRSTGTGYTEAFF. The CDR3 DNA reads as TGCGCCAGCAGCCGAAGTACCGGGACAGGCTACACTGAAGCTTTCTTT.

J is TRBJ1-1 and V is TRBV4-3; no clear D gene. V was trimmed by 0 bases and J by 5 bases, leaving 13 bases between them. The CDR3 extends over 15 amino acids. The germline gives CDR1 LGHNA, CDR2 YSLEER. CDR3 protein: CASSQDRGLRTEAFF. Written as DNA, the CDR3 is TGCGCCAGCAGCCAAGATCGAGGGCTGAGGACTGAAGCTTTCTTT.

The chain carries TRBV7-2 and TRBJ2-7; 11 bases fit TRBD2. This CDR3 has 15 amino acids. The junction had 4 bases not matched to a gene; V was cut back by 1 base and J by 5 bases. From germline, CDR1 is SGHTA and CDR2 FQGNSA. DNA for the CDR3: TGTGCCAGCAGCTTAGTTCTAGCGGGGGGTAACGAGCAGTACTTC. Protein: CASSLVLAGGNEQYF.

The chain recombines TRBV5-4 with TRBJ2-7, with 7 bases aligning to TRBD1. CDR1 is SGHNT and CDR2 is YYREEE in the germline V gene (reference sequence). The CDR3 runs to 14 residues. V shed 3 bases and J 3 bases; nucleotides not matched to a gene: 6. The CDR3 spells CASSSGQVFYEQYF. The CDR3 region has the DNA TGTGCCAGCAGCTCCGGACAGGTCTTCTACGAGCAGTACTTC.

This clone was picked up one time. The chain has TRBV6-5 and TRBJ2-1; D remains ambiguous. Trimming left V 7 bases short and J 4 bases short, with 11 bases between. The CDR3 loop spans 13 amino acids. The germline V gene encodes CDR1 MNHEY and CDR2 SVGAGI. The CDR3 DNA reads as TGTGCCAGCACCTCTGGAGTTTACAATGAGCAGTTCTTC. It encodes CASTSGVYNEQFF.

This clone was recorded only once. This chain uses TRBV7-3 with TRBJ1-1; D perhaps matches TRBD1 (6 bases). V lost 6 bases, J lost 1 base, and 6 bases lay in between. The CDR3 runs to 12 residues. CDR1 and CDR2 from the germline V gene are SGHTA and FQGTGA. CDR3 protein: CASRTGNTEAFF. In DNA form, the CDR3 reads TGTGCCAGCAGGACAGGGAACACTGAAGCTTTCTTT.

The chain couples TRBV7-2 to TRBJ2-5, with TRBD2 identical over 8 bases. The J call is uncertain, as TRBJ2-7 better fits the DNA end. Per the germline V gene, CDR1 is SGHTA and CDR2 is FQGNSA. The CDR3 consists of 16 residues. The CDR3 DNA sequence: TGTGCCAGCAGCCCAGCGGCGGGAGGCAGTGTATACGAGCAGTACTTC. As protein: CASSPAAGGSVYEQYF.

This chain uses TRBV5-1 with TRBJ1-2; a weak D match, TRBD1 (6 bases). Deletions cut 6 bases from V and 5 bases from J, with 14 bases between. Germline V gene lookup returns CDR1 SGHRS and CDR2 YFSETQ. The length of the CDR3 is 13 residues. CDR3 protein: CASTPTGNYGYTF. CDR3 DNA: TGCGCCAGCACCCCCACAGGGAATTATGGCTACACCTTC.

This clone was seen a single time. Other nucleotide sequences from this sample produce the same CDR3. This chain uses TRBV7-2 with TRBJ1-5; D is ambiguous. The CDR3 is 17 residues long. The ends were cut back, 1 base at V and 2 bases at J, with 15 bases in the middle. Germline-derived CDR1 and CDR2 are SGHTA and FQGNSA. The CDR3 here is CASSLEGRSMGNQPQHF. The DNA of the CDR3 is TGTGCCAGCAGCTTAGAGGGCAGGTCCATGGGCAATCAGCCCCAGCATTTT.

The chain couples TRBV27 to TRBJ2-5, with 11 bases that match TRBD1. Per the germline V gene, CDR1 is MNHEY and CDR2 is SMNVEV (reference sequence). The length of the CDR3 is 15 residues. With 6 bases clipped from V and 5 bases from J, the junction kept 8 bases outside the gene matches. CDR3 bases: TGTGCCAGCAGCAAGGACAGGGGGCGCTGGGAGACCCAGTACTTC. This translates into CASSKDRGRWETQYF.